The 29 T cell receptor beta chains in this list originate from one sample, sequenced in a study of regulatory T cells in long-lasting Graves disease. Time point in this sample: newly diagnosed GD, antithyroid drugs for less than 3 months. Generation of the TCR library employed RNA extracted from PBMCs. Construction of TCR beta libraries relied on iRepertoire HTBI primers and on Arm-PCR targeting CDR3 regions. TCRdb analysed the multiplex PCR reads with MiXCR anew, one entry per CDR3 protein. Of 350,000 to 500,000 distinct CDR3 sequences in the sample, 12% to 15% are singletons; the top ten hold about a sixth. These data were likewise used in another study, on T cells in Graves' hyperthyroidism and ophthalmopathy.

The specimen was peripheral blood mononuclear cells (PBMCs), collected at new diagnosis, from a patient treated with antithyroid drugs. The receptors originated from a woman in her forties or fifties with Graves disease.

This rearrangement joins TRBV4-1 to TRBJ1-1; D gene unclear. CDR1 is MGHRA and CDR2 is YSYEKL in the germline V gene. V lost 0 bases and J 4 bases, leaving 15 bases between the germline ends. The CDR3 sequence is 16 residues long. The CDR3 loop reads CASSQDPNGVGTEAFF. CDR3 coding DNA: TGCGCCAGCAGCCAAGATCCTAACGGGGTTGGCACTGAAGCTTTCTTT.

This clonotype was found many times. The V gene is TRBV20-1, the J gene TRBJ2-3; the D is unclear. Germline-derived CDR1 and CDR2 are DFQATT and SNEGSKA (reference sequence). This CDR3 is built from 14 residues. V shed 3 bases and J shed 4 bases, with 14 bases lying between them. CDR3 DNA: TGCAGTGCTAGCGTTCTCCCGTCCTCAGATACGCAGTATTTT. This encodes CSASVLPSSDTQYF.

The chain joins TRBV30 to TRBJ2-2; maybe TRBD1 (5 bases). This CDR3 region has 13 residues. V was shortened by 4 bases and J by 1 base, with 7 bases between the two germline ends. The germline V gene has CDR1 GTSNPN and CDR2 SVGIG (reference sequence). CDR3 region: CAWKGMNTGELFF. The CDR3 DNA is TGTGCCTGGAAGGGGATGAACACCGGGGAGCTGTTTTTT.

The sample holds a few counts of this clonotype. J is TRBJ1-5 and V is TRBV6-1; no firm D call. With 6 bases removed from V and 0 bases from J, the gap between germline ends came to 15 bases. This CDR3 spans 16 amino acids. Germline CDR1 MNHNS, CDR2 SASEGT. The CDR3: CASSRGRGNSNQPQHF. Written as DNA, the CDR3 is TGTGCCAGCAGCCGAGGGCGGGGAAATAGCAATCAGCCCCAGCATTTT.

In this sample, this clonotype turned up many times. The chain employs TRBV28 and TRBJ2-2; unclear D gene. Looked up from germline, CDR1 is MDHEN and CDR2 is SYDVKM. With 7 bases removed from V and 6 bases from J, the gap between germline ends came to 9 bases. CDR3 length: 12 residues. CDR3 bases: TGTGCCAGCACCCGCCCGTCCGGGGAGCTGTTTTTT. Protein product: CASTRPSGELFF. The full variable domain, with the rest looked up from reference TRBV28 and TRBJ2-2, is DVKVTQSSRYLVKRTGEKVFLECVQDMDHENMFWYRQDPGLGLRLIYFSYDVKMKEKGDIPEGYSVSREKKERFSLILESASTNQTSMYLCASTRPSGELFFGEGSRLTVL.

This clonotype was counted ten times or more. The chain carries TRBV28 and TRBJ1-5, with unresolved D. This CDR3 contains 16 residues. Trimming removed 5 bases at V and 5 bases at J, with 19 bases between. The germline gives CDR1 MDHEN, CDR2 SYDVKM. CDR3 nucleotides: TGTGCCAGCAGTATAACCCCCGGCAGTTTAGATCAGCCCCAGCATTTT. Translating gives CASSITPGSLDQPQHF.

This clonotype was picked up a small number of times. V is TRBV5-4 and J is TRBJ2-7; 15 nucleotides line up with TRBD2. The CDR3 is 17 residues long. Losses at the gene ends were 4 bases for V and 7 bases for J; bases not matched to a gene: 12. The germline CDR1 and CDR2 sequences are SGHNT and YYREEE (reference sequence). The CDR3 nucleotides read TGTGCCAGCAGCCAAGGACTAGCGGGAGGGTCCTTAAGTGAGCAGTACTTC. It is translated as CASSQGLAGGSLSEQYF. Drawing the rest from reference TRBV5-4 and TRBJ2-7, the complete variable domain is ETGVTQSPTHLIKTRGQQVTLRCSSQSGHNTVSWYQQALGQGPQFIFQYYREEENGRGNFPPRFSGLQFPNYSSELNVNALELDDSALYLCASSQGLAGGSLSEQYFGPGTRLTVT.

This clonotype was picked up many times. The chain joins TRBV28 to TRBJ2-4, with 8 nucleotides matching TRBD2. Germline CDR1 MDHEN, CDR2 SYDVKM. V shed 5 bases and J 0 bases; nucleotides not matched to a gene: 6. This CDR3 is built from 16 residues. Written as DNA, the CDR3 is TGTGCCAGCAGTCCGACTAGCGACCTAGCCAAAAACATTCAGTACTTC. It codes for CASSPTSDLAKNIQYF.

This clonotype was seen at least ten times. The CDR3 region is CAGRGQVNTEAFF. In DNA form, the CDR3 reads TGTGCCGGTCGCGGACAGGTTAACACTGAAGCTTTCTTT. The genes are TRBV28 and TRBJ1-1, with 7 bases lining up with TRBD1. The CDR3 loop spans 13 amino acids. Germline V gives CDR1 MDHEN, CDR2 SYDVKM. After removal of 11 bases from V and 2 bases from J, the junction contained 8 bases not matched to a gene.

This clonotype has a handful of counts. This chain links TRBV3-1 with TRBJ2-2, with 8 bases matching TRBD2. Germline CDR1 LGHDT, CDR2 YNNKEL (reference sequence). V gave up 1 base and J gave up 2 bases; unmatched junction bases: 6. The CDR3 runs 17 residues. CDR3 in DNA: TGTGCCAGCAGCCAAGGGACTAGCAGAGCAAACACCGGGGAGCTGTTTTTT. As protein: CASSQGTSRANTGELFF.

This sequence joins TRBV5-1 and TRBJ2-3, with TRBD2 as a possible D gene (6 bases). V lost 0 bases to trimming and J lost 5 bases, with 13 bases between them. In germline, CDR1 is SGHRS, CDR2 YFSETQ. CDR3 length: 15 amino acids. The CDR3 DNA follows: TGCGCCAGCAGCTTGGAGCCCCTCGGGGGAGATACGCAGTATTTT. As protein: CASSLEPLGGDTQYF.

At least ten counts were recorded for this clonotype. The chain links TRBV6-1 to TRBJ2-3; no clear D. V shed 6 bases and J shed 5 bases, with 21 bases lying between them. This CDR3 is 16 amino acids long. CDR1 is MNHNS and CDR2 is SASEGT in the germline V gene. This CDR3 is CASSPQRSMRGDTQYF. The CDR3 coding sequence is TGTGCCAGCAGCCCCCAACGCTCAATGCGTGGAGATACGCAGTATTTT.

Ten or more counts support this clonotype. This chain links TRBV7-9 with TRBJ2-7; D is perhaps TRBD2 (5 bases). Germline values: CDR1 SEHNR, CDR2 FQNEAQ (reference sequence). Trimming stripped 8 bases from V and 11 bases from J, with 13 bases between. The CDR3 spans 10 residues. The CDR3 coding sequence is TGTGCCAGCGGACCGGACTGGAAGTACTTC. Its translation: CASGPDWKYF.

The table lists this clonotype with many counts. This chain joins TRBV27 and TRBJ2-3, with 9 positions matching TRBD1. The germline CDR1 and CDR2 sequences are MNHEY and SMNVEV (reference sequence). The CDR3 loop spans 16 amino acids. V dropped 4 bases and J dropped 3; count of bases not matched to a gene: 8. CDR3 sequence: CASSSLGQGMTDTQYF. The CDR3 DNA reads as TGTGCCAGCAGTTCCTTAGGACAGGGGATGACAGATACGCAGTATTTT.

The chain couples TRBV3-1 to TRBJ1-2, with a weak D call TRBD1 (5 bases). This CDR3 is built from 16 residues. V was trimmed by 5 bases and J by 4 bases, leaving 20 bases between them. In germline, CDR1 is LGHDT, CDR2 YNNKEL (reference sequence). The CDR3 sequence: CASSETGAGFSYGYTF. Here the CDR3 DNA reads TGTGCCAGCAGCGAGACCGGGGCAGGGTTTAGCTATGGCTACACCTTC. The full variable domain, in which reference TRBV3-1 and TRBJ1-2 provide the parts outside the CDR3, is DTAVSQTPKYLVTQMGNDKSIKCEQNLGHDTMYWYKQDSKKFLKIMFSYNNKELIINETVPNRFSPKSPDKAHLNLHINSLELGDSAVYFCASSETGAGFSYGYTFGSGTRLTVV.

This clonotype was recorded at least ten times. This chain joins TRBV3-1 and TRBJ2-3; D is uncertain. V was cut by 4 bases and J by 0 bases, with 8 bases left in between. Germline lookup yields CDR1 LGHDT and CDR2 YNNKEL (reference sequence). This CDR3 has 14 amino acids. The CDR3 bases are TGTGCCAGCAGCCGGACGACTAGCACAGATACGCAGTATTTT. Translated, it gives CASSRTTSTDTQYF.

This clonotype appeared many times. The rearrangement links TRBV7-3 to TRBJ2-7; unclear D gene. The CDR3 spans 13 residues. Germline V gives CDR1 SGHTA, CDR2 FQGTGA. Trimming removed 2 bases from V and 3 bases from J, with 8 bases in between. The CDR3 region is CASSLEPNYEQYF. CDR3 nucleotides: TGTGCCAGCAGCTTAGAACCGAACTACGAGCAGTACTTC.

The V gene is TRBV29-1, the J gene TRBJ2-1, with 13 positions matching TRBD2. Germline CDR1 SQVTM, CDR2 ANQGSEA. The CDR3 runs to 18 residues. After removal of 7 bases from V and 6 bases from J, the junction contained 18 bases not matched to a gene. The CDR3 sequence is CSAGLAGVLSHMTNEQFF. The CDR3 region has the DNA TGCAGCGCTGGACTAGCGGGAGTTCTATCCCACATGACCAATGAGCAGTTCTTC.

Remarks on this clonotype: With a much larger clone just one base away, this may be a read error. The chain combines TRBV12-3 or TRBV12-4 with TRBJ2-1; possibly TRBD1 for D (6 bases). The CDR3 covers 13 residues. This CDR3 reads CAGSLRGGNEQFF. In nucleotides, the CDR3 is TGTGCCGGCAGTTTAAGAGGGGGCAATGAGCAGTTCTTC.

This clonotype was seen repeatedly, ten times or more. The chain uses TRBV10-3 and TRBJ2-1, with D tentatively TRBD1 or TRBD2 (6 bases each). Trimming shortened V by 8 bases and J by 3 bases, and 14 bases separated the two germline ends. This CDR3 is built from 14 residues. Germline V gene data show CDR1 as ENHRY and CDR2 as SYGVKD. CDR3 residues: CAIGGGTSYNEQFF. DNA of the CDR3: TGTGCCATCGGAGGAGGGACAAGCTACAATGAGCAGTTCTTC.

This clonotype was seen at least ten times. The chain has TRBV28 and TRBJ2-3; a possible D gene is TRBD1 (5 bases). Germline V lookup: CDR1 MDHEN, CDR2 SYDVKM. V lost 7 bases to trimming and J lost 4 bases, with 15 bases between them. The CDR3 is made up of 14 amino acids. DNA of the CDR3: TGTGCCAGCAACCTAGACAGTTCGGCAGATACGCAGTATTTT. Translation: CASNLDSSADTQYF.

This clonotype has just a few counts. The genes are TRBV5-1 and TRBJ1-1; maybe TRBD1 (5 bases). This CDR3 has 15 amino acids. With 1 base removed from V and 2 bases from J, the gap between germline ends came to 12 bases. From germline, CDR1 is SGHRS and CDR2 YFSETQ. The DNA for the CDR3 is TGCGCCAGCAGCTTGACGACAGAGATAAACACTGAAGCTTTCTTT. It codes for CASSLTTEINTEAFF. The full variable domain, completed using reference TRBV5-1 and TRBJ1-1, is KAGVTQTPRYLIKTRGQQVTLSCSPISGHRSVSWYQQTPGQGLQFLFEYFSETQRNKGNFPGRFSGRQFSNSRSEMNVSTLELGDSALYLCASSLTTEINTEAFFGQGTRLTVV.

The chain is built from TRBV3-1 and TRBJ2-3, with 9 bases lining up with TRBD1. The CDR3 has 19 amino acids. CDR1 is LGHDT, CDR2 YNNKEL, per germline (reference sequence). J lost 4 bases, V lost 5 bases, and 19 bases had no gene match. The CDR3, as DNA: TGTGCCAGCAGCTACCGGGACAGGGTGAGGCGGGAGATCGCAGATACGCAGTATTTT. Translating it yields CASSYRDRVRREIADTQYF.

The V gene is TRBV24-1, the J gene TRBJ2-2, with 9 bases matching TRBD1. From germline, CDR1 is KGHDR and CDR2 SFDVKD. With V trimmed by 4 bases and J by 0 bases, 8 bases remained unmatched. This CDR3 has 18 amino acids. The CDR3 region is CATSDRAGTGSNTGELFF. CDR3 DNA sequence: TGTGCCACCAGTGACCGCGCCGGGACAGGGTCGAACACCGGGGAGCTGTTTTTT.

The table lists this clonotype with many counts. The chain joins TRBV28 to TRBJ2-5; D gene uncertain. Germline CDR1 and CDR2: MDHEN and SYDVKM. With 4 bases removed from V and 0 bases from J, the gap between germline ends came to 15 bases. The CDR3 is made up of 16 amino acids. The CDR3 sequence: CASSSPQSRYQETQYF. CDR3 in DNA: TGTGCCAGCAGTTCCCCCCAGTCCCGGTACCAAGAGACCCAGTACTTC. The full variable domain, rest sourced from reference TRBV28 and TRBJ2-5, is DVKVTQSSRYLVKRTGEKVFLECVQDMDHENMFWYRQDPGLGLRLIYFSYDVKMKEKGDIPEGYSVSREKKERFSLILESASTNQTSMYLCASSSPQSRYQETQYFGPGTRLLVL.

This clonotype was recorded many times. CDR3 protein: CATGLRTIETQYF. The CDR3 DNA reads as TGTGCCACCGGATTAAGGACGATAGAGACCCAGTACTTC. The V gene is TRBV2, the J gene TRBJ2-5; D gene ambiguous. The CDR3 length is 13 residues. Per the germline V gene, CDR1 is SNHLY and CDR2 is FYNNEI. Trimming pared 10 bases from V and 4 bases from J, leaving 16 bases between.

In its sample, this clonotype was seen many times. The chain couples TRBV12-3 or TRBV12-4 to TRBJ2-7; D is possibly TRBD2 (5 bases). V dropped 6 bases and J dropped 2 bases, with 20 bases sitting between them. This CDR3 is built from 16 residues. The CDR3, as DNA: TGTGCCAGCAGCCCCCAAGAGGGTGAAATTACCTACGAGCAGTACTTC. As protein: CASSPQEGEITYEQYF.

This clonotype came up many times. The V and J genes are TRBV18 and TRBJ2-7, with 12 bases fitting TRBD2. Trimming took 5 bases from V and 1 from J; bases not matched to a gene: 3. CDR3 length: 15 amino acids. Germline V gene sequence: CDR1 KGHSH, CDR2 LQKENI. CDR3 DNA: TGTGCCAGCTCAATGGGGACTAGCGGGTCCTACGAGCAGTACTTC. This codes for CASSMGTSGSYEQYF.

This clonotype appeared a few times. The V and J genes are TRBV19 and TRBJ2-7; TRBD2 is a possible D gene (6 bases). Germline-derived CDR1 and CDR2 are LNHDA and SQIVND (reference sequence). V was shortened by 3 bases and J by 8 bases, with 17 bases between the two germline ends. CDR3 length: 14 amino acids. This chain's CDR3 is CASSMGGPDMKQYF. The CDR3 DNA reads TGTGCCAGTAGTATGGGAGGCCCTGATATGAAGCAGTACTTC.